The 14 T cell receptor beta chains below come from one sample, sequenced in a study of cytomegalovirus exposure and HLA in healthy donors. 60 Vbeta and 13 Jbeta primers were used in PCR. Libraries were prepared by immunoSEQ multiplex PCR; TCRdb keeps only in-frame clonotypes and omits some of them. Counted here are more than 90,000 clones, 80% to 85% occurring once; the ten biggest clones make up more than 20%. The sample was PBMCs. The receptors come from a young man in good health and CMV-seropositive.

The rearrangement joins TRBV9 to TRBJ2-1, with TRBD2 matching 12 bases. Germline CDR1 is SGDLS and CDR2 is YYNGEE. This CDR3 is 15 amino acids long. V gave up 4 bases and J gave up 5 bases; unmatched junction bases: 4. CDR3 sequence reads: CASSTSGGPNNEQFF. For the CDR3, the DNA is TGTGCCAGCAGCACTAGCGGGGGGCCGAACAATGAGCAGTTCTTC.

The CDR3 loop reads CASSKLGVSSYEQYV. CDR3 in DNA: TGTGCCAGCAGCAAACTCGGGGTTAGCTCCTACGAGCAGTACGTC. The chain joins TRBV21-1 to TRBJ2-7; TRBD2, as called in the table, went unchecked against the DNA. TRBV21-1 is annotated as a pseudogene. This CDR3 spans 15 amino acids.

The rearrangement links TRBV25-1 to TRBJ2-1; maybe TRBD2 (6 bases). The germline V gene encodes CDR1 MGHDK and CDR2 SYGVNS. V was clipped by 6 bases and J by 6 bases, with 18 bases between them. The length of the CDR3 is 15 residues. The CDR3 DNA reads as TGTGCCAGCAGGGCGACCGGGACTGCTGCCAATGAGCAGTTCTTC. Protein product: CASRATGTAANEQFF.

V usage is TRBV5-4 and J usage is TRBJ2-2; possibly TRBD1 for D (6 bases). CDR3 size: 15 residues. The ends were cut back, 1 base at V and 2 bases at J, with 9 bases in the middle. Germline CDR1 is SGHNT and CDR2 is YYREEE (reference sequence). DNA for the CDR3: TGTGCCAGCAGCTTGCCGGACAGTAACACCGGGGAGCTGTTTTTT. The encoded protein is CASSLPDSNTGELFF.

This chain links TRBV27 with TRBJ2-3; tentatively, D is TRBD2 (6 bases). Trimming left V 5 bases short and J 3 bases short, with 15 bases between. Germline CDR1 is MNHEY and CDR2 is SMNVEV (reference sequence). This CDR3 region has 15 residues. This CDR3 reads CASSRPGAGTDTQYF. The DNA of the CDR3 is TGTGCCAGCAGTCGACCGGGAGCAGGTACAGATACGCAGTATTTT.

The chain combines TRBV5-4 with TRBJ2-3, with D possibly TRBD1 on 6 matching bases. This CDR3 is built from 15 residues. Trimming shortened V by 9 bases and J by 2 bases, and 19 bases separated the two germline ends. Germline loops: CDR1 SGHNT, CDR2 YYREEE (reference sequence). The CDR3: CATGKGKGDTDTQYF. In nucleotides, the CDR3 is TGTGCCACCGGGAAGGGAAAGGGGGACACAGATACGCAGTATTTT.

J is TRBJ1-1 and V is TRBV28; D gene ambiguous. V shed 2 bases and J shed 0 bases, with 13 bases lying between them. Germline values: CDR1 MDHEN, CDR2 SYDVKM. This CDR3 has 16 amino acids. The CDR3 sequence is CASSLKGGQLNTEAFF. Written as DNA, the CDR3 is TGTGCCAGCAGTTTAAAAGGAGGGCAGTTGAACACTGAAGCTTTCTTT.

CDR3 nucleotide sequence: TGTGCCACCAGCAGGGGCTATAGCAATCAGCCCCAGCATTTT. Its translation is CATSRGYSNQPQHF. This chain uses TRBV15 with TRBJ1-5; no reliable D call. In germline, CDR1 is LNHNV, CDR2 YYDKDF (reference sequence). Trimming left V 3 bases short and J 0 bases short, with 6 bases between. The CDR3 extends over 14 amino acids. Combining the CDR3 with reference TRBV15 and TRBJ1-5 gives the whole variable domain DAMVIQNPRYQVTQFGKPVTLSCSQTLNHNVMYWYQQKSSQAPKLLFHYYDKDFNNEADTPDNFQSRRPNTSFCFLDIRSPGLGDTAMYLCATSRGYSNQPQHFGDGTRLSIL.

V gene TRBV5-1 combines with J gene TRBJ1-4; 11 bases are a match to TRBD1. V trimming: 2 bases; J trimming: 8 bases; junction bases outside the gene matches: 5. CDR1 is SGHRS and CDR2 is YFSETQ in the germline V gene. CDR3 length: 15 residues. In DNA form, the CDR3 reads TGCGCCAGCAGCTTAGGACAGGGGGCGCCCGAAAAACTGTTTTTT. It translates to CASSLGQGAPEKLFF.

The CDR3: CASSPPNRGLYGYTF. The CDR3 DNA reads TGTGCCAGCAGCCCCCCGAACAGGGGGTTATATGGCTACACCTTC. The V call is TRBV7-9, the J call TRBJ1-2, with TRBD1 matching 8 bases. This CDR3 contains 15 residues. J lost 5 bases, V lost 5 bases, and 10 bases had no gene match. The V gene's germline CDR1 is SEHNR and CDR2 FQNEAQ (reference sequence).

The chain uses TRBV5-1 and TRBJ2-2; maybe TRBD2 (5 bases). The V end lost 1 base, the J end lost 7 bases, and 17 bases lay between the germline ends. Per germline, CDR1 SGHRS and CDR2 YFSETQ. CDR3 length: 16 residues. CDR3 nucleotide sequence: TGCGCCAGCAGCTTGAGGGCGACTACATCCGACGGGGAGCTGTTTTTT. It codes for CASSLRATTSDGELFF.

This chain uses TRBV5-1 with TRBJ2-3, with 7 bases aligning to TRBD1. V lost 5 bases to trimming and J lost 4 bases; unmatched junction nucleotides: 7. Germline CDR1 SGHRS, CDR2 YFSETQ. This CDR3 comprises 14 residues. The CDR3 spells CASRVGGFADTQYF. In DNA, the CDR3 is TGCGCCAGCAGGGTAGGGGGCTTCGCAGATACGCAGTATTTT. Using reference TRBV5-1 and TRBJ2-3 for the parts outside the CDR3, the full variable domain is KAGVTQTPRYLIKTRGQQVTLSCSPISGHRSVSWYQQTPGQGLQFLFEYFSETQRNKGNFPGRFSGRQFSNSRSEMNVSTLELGDSALYLCASRVGGFADTQYFGPGTRLTVL.

The chain uses TRBV10-2 and TRBJ2-3, with TRBD2 identical over 12 bases. With V trimmed by 3 bases and J by 0 bases, 7 bases remained unmatched. Germline CDR1 WSHSY, CDR2 SAAADI. The length of the CDR3 is 18 residues. CDR3 nucleotide sequence: TGCGCCAGCAGTGAACTAGCGGGAGGCTTCGCCAGCACAGATACGCAGTATTTT. The encoded protein is CASSELAGGFASTDTQYF.

This chain connects TRBV7-2 to TRBJ2-5, with 7 bases fitting TRBD1. The CDR3 covers 15 residues. V shed 0 bases, J shed 4 bases, and the junction held 5 bases outside the gene matches. CDR1 is SGHTA, CDR2 FQGNSA, per germline. CDR3 sequence: CASSLAIAGGETQYF. In nucleotides, the CDR3 is TGTGCCAGCAGCTTAGCGATAGCAGGGGGAGAGACCCAGTACTTC.